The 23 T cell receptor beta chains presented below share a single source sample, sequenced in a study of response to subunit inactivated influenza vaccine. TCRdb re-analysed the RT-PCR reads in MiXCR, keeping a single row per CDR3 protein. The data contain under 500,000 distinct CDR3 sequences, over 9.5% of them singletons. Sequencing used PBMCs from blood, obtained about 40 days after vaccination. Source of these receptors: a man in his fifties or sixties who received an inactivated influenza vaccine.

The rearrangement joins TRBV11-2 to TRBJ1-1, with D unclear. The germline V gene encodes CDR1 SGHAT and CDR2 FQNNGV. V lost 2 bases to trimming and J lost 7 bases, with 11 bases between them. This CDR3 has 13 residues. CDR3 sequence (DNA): TGTGCCAGCAGCTTAACGGCGCGGGGTGAAGCTTTCTTT. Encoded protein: CASSLTARGEAFF.

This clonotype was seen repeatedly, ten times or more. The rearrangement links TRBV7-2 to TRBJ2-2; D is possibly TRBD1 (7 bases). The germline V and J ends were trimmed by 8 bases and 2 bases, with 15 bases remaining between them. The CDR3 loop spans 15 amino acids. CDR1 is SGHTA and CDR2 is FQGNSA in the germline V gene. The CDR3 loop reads CASRSGGGNTGELFF. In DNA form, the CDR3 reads TGTGCCAGCCGGTCAGGAGGGGGCAACACCGGGGAGCTGTTTTTT.

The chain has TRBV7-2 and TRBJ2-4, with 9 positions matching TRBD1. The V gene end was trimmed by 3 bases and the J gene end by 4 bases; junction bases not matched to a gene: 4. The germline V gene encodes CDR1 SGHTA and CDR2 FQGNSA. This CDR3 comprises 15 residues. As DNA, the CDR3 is TGTGCCAGCAGCTTCCCCGGGACAGGGAAAAACATTCAGTACTTC. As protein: CASSFPGTGKNIQYF.

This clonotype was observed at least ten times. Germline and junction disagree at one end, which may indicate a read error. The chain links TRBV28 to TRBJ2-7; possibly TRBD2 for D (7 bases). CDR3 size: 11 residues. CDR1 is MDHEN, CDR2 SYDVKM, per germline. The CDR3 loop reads CASSSQGGWSF. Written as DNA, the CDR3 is TGTGCCAGCAGCTCACAGGGAGGGTGGTCCTTC.

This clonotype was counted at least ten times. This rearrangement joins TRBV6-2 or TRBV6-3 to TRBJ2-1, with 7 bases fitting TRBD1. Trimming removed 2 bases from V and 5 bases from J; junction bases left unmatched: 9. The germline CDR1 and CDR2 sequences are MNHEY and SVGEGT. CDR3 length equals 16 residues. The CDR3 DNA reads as TGTGCCAGCAGTTACGACAGGGCAAAAAACAACAATGAGCAGTTCTTC. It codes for CASSYDRAKNNNEQFF.

Here the CDR3 reads CASSFLGGGAGNEQFF. In nucleotides, the CDR3 is TGTGCCAGCAGTTTTCTCGGCGGGGGGGCGGGAAATGAGCAGTTCTTC. The rearrangement links TRBV27 to TRBJ2-1, with 9 bases lining up with TRBD2. Germline V lookup: CDR1 MNHEY, CDR2 SMNVEV (reference sequence). V was pared by 3 bases and J by 7 bases, with 10 bases of the junction left unmatched. There are 16 residues in the CDR3.

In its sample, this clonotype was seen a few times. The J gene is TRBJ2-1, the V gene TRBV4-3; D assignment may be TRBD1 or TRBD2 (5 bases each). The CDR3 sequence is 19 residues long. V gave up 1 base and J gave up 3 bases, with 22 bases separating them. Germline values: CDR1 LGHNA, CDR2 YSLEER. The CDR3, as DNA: TGCGCCAGCAGCCAAGGTAACCGGGACCTCGAAGGGTACTACAATGAGCAGTTCTTC. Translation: CASSQGNRDLEGYYNEQFF.

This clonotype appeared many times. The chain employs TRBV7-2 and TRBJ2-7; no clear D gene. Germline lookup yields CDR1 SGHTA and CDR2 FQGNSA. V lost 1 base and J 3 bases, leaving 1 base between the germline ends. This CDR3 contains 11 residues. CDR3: CASSLVYEQYF. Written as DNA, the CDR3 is TGTGCCAGCAGCTTAGTCTACGAGCAGTACTTC.

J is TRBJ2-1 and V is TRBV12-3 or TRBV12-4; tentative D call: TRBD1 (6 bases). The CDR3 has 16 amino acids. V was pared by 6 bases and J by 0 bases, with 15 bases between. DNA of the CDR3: TGTGCCAGCAGGCTTACCTCGGGACACTCCTACAATGAGCAGTTCTTC. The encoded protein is CASRLTSGHSYNEQFF.

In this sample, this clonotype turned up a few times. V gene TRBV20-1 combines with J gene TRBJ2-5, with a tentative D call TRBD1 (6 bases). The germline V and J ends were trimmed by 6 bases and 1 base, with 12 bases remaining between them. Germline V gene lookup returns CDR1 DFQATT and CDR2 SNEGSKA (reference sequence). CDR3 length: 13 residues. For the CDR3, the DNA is TGCAGTGCCACAAAGACAGGCCAAGAGACCCAGTACTTC. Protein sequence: CSATKTGQETQYF.

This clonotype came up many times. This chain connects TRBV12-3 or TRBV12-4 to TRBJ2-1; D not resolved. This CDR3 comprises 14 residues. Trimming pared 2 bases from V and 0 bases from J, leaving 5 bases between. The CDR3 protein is CASSLSRSYNEQFF. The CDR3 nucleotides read TGTGCCAGCAGTTTATCACGCTCCTACAATGAGCAGTTCTTC.

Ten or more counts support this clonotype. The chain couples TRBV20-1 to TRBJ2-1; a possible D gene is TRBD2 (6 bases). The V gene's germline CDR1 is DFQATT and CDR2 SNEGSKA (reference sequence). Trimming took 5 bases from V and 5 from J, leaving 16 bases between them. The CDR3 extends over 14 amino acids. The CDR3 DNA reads TGCAGTGCTTACCGACTAGAACGGAACAATGAGCAGTTCTTC. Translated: CSAYRLERNNEQFF.

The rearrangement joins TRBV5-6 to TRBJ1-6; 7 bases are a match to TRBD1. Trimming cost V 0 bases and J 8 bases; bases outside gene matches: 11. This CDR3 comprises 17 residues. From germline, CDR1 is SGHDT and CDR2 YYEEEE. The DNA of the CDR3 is TGTGCCAGCAGCTTGGGGGAATCGGACAGGATTTATTCACCCCTCCACTTT. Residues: CASSLGESDRIYSPLHF.

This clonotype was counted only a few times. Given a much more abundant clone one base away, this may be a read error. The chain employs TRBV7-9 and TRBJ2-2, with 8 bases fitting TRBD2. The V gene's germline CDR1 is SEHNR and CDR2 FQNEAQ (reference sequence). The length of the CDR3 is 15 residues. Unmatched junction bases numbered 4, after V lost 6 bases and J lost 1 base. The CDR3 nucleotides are TGTGCCAGCAGTCGCGGGGGGTGGAACACCGGGGAGCTGTTTTTT. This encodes CASSRGGWNTGELFF. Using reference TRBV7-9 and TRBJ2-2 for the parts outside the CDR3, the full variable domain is DTGVSQNPRHKITKRGQNVTFRCDPISEHNRLYWYRQTLGQGPEFLTYFQNEAQLEKSRLLSDRFSAERPKGSFSTLEIQRTEQGDSAMYLCASSRGGWNTGELFFGEGSRLTVL.

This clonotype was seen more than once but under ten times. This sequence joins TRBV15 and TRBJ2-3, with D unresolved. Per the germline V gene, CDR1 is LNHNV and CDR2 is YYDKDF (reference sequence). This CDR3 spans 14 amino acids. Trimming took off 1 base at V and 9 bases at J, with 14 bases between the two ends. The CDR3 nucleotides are TGTGCCACCAGCAGAGCTCCTCCCGGTGCAACGCAGTATTTT. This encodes CATSRAPPGATQYF.

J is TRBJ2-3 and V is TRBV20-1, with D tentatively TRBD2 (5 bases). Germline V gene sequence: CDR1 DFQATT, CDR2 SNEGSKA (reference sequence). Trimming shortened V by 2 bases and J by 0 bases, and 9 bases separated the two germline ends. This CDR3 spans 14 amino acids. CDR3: CSARSGASTDTQYF. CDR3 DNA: TGCAGTGCTAGAAGCGGAGCTAGCACAGATACGCAGTATTTT.

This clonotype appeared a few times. Here the CDR3 reads CASLGQGVTDTQYF. CDR3 bases: TGTGCCAGCCTAGGACAGGGGGTGACAGATACGCAGTATTTT. This chain uses TRBV12-3 or TRBV12-4 with TRBJ2-3; TRBD1 matches at 10 bases. The length of the CDR3 is 14 residues. Unmatched junction bases numbered 5, after V lost 8 bases and J lost 3 bases.

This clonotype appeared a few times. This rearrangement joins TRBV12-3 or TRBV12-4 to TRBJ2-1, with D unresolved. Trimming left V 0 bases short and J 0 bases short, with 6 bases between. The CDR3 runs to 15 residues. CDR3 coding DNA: TGTGCCAGCAGTTTAGCAGGATACTCCTACAATGAGCAGTTCTTC. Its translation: CASSLAGYSYNEQFF.

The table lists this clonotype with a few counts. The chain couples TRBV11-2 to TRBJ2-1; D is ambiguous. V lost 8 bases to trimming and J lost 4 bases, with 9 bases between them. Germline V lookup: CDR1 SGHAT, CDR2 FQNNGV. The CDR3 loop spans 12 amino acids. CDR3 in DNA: TGTGCCAGCGGTCGACCGTACAATGAGCAGTTCTTC. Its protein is CASGRPYNEQFF.

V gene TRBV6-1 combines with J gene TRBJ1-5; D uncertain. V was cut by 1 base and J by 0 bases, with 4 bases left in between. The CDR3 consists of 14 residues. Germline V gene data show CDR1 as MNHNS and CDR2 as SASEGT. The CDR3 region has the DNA TGTGCCAGCAGTGAAGACTTTAGCAATCAGCCCCAGCATTTT. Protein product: CASSEDFSNQPQHF.

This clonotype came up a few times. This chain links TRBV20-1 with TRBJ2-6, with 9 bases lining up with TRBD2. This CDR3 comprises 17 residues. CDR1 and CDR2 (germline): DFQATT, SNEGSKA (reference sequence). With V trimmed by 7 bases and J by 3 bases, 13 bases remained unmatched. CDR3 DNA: TGCAGTGGGTCTGTAGGCGGGAGGGGCCATGGGGCCAACGTCCTGACTTTC. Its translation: CSGSVGGRGHGANVLTF.

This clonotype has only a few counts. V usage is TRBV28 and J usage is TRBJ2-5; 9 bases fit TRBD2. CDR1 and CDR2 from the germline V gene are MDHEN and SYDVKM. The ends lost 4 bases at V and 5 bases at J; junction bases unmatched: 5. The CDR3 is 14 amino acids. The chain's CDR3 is CASSSPAGGETQYF. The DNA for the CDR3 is TGTGCCAGCAGTTCCCCAGCGGGGGGTGAGACCCAGTACTTC.

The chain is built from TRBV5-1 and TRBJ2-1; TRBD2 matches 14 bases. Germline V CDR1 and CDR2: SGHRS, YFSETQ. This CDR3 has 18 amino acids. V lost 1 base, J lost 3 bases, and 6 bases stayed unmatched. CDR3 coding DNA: TGCGCCAGCAGCTTGACGGGACTAGCGGGAGAAGTCTACAATGAGCAGTTCTTC. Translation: CASSLTGLAGEVYNEQFF.